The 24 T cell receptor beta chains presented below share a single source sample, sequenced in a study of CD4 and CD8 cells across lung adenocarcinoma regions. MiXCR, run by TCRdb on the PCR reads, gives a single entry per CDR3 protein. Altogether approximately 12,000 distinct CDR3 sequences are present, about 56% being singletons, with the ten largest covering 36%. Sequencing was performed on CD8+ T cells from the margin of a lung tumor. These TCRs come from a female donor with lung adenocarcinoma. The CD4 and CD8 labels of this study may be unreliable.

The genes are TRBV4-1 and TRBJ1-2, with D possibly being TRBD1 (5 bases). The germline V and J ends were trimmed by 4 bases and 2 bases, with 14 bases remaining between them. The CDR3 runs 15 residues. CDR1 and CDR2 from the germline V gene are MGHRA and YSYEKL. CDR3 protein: CASSPDQGRNYGYTF. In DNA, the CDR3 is TGCGCCAGCAGCCCCGATCAGGGCAGAAACTATGGCTACACCTTC.

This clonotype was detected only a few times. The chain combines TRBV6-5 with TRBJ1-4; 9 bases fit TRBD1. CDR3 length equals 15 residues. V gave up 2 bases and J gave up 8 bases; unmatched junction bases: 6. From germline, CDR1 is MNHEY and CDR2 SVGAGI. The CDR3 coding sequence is TGTGCCAGCAGTTACCTGGGACAGGGAACAGAAAAACTGTTTTTT. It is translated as CASSYLGQGTEKLFF.

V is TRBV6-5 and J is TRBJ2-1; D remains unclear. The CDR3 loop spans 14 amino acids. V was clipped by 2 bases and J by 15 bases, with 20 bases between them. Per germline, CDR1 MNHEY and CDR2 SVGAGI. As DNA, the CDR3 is TGTGCCAGCAGTTACGGTCCGACATCGAGGCCTTTGTTCTTC. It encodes CASSYGPTSRPLFF.

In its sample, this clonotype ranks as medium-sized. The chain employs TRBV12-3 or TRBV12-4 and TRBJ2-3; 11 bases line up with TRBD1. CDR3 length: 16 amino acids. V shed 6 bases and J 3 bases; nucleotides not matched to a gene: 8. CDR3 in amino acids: CASSPGQGGRTDTQYF. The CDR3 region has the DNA TGTGCCAGCAGCCCGGGACAGGGGGGAAGGACAGATACGCAGTATTTT.

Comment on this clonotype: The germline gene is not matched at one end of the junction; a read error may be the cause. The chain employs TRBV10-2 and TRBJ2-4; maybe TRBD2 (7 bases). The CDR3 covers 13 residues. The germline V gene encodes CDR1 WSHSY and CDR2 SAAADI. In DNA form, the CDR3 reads TGCGCAGCGGGGCTGGGGGACACAGATACTCAGTATTTC. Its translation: CAAGLGDTDTQYF.

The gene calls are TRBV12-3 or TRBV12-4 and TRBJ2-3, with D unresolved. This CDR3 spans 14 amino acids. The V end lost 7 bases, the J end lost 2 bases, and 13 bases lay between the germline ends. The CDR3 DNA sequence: TGTGCCAGCAATAGTCTGGCCAACACAGATACGCAGTATTTT. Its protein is CASNSLANTDTQYF.

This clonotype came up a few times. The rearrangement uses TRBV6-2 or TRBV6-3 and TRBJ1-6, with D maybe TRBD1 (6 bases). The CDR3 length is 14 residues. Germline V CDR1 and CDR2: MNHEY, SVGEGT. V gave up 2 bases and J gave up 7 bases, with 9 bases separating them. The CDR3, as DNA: TGTGCCAGCAGTTACCGGCAGGGGAATTCACCCCTCCACTTT. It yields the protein CASSYRQGNSPLHF.

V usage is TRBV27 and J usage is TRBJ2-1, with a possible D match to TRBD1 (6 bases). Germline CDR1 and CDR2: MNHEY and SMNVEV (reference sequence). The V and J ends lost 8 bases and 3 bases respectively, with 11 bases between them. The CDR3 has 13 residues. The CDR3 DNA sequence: TGTGCCAGCCAGGGGTATGGCTACAATGAGCAGTTCTTC. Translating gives CASQGYGYNEQFF.

CDR3 sequence reads: CASSLGGEGYEQYF. DNA of the CDR3: TGTGCCAGCAGTTTAGGCGGGGAGGGCTACGAGCAGTACTTC. The V call is TRBV12-3 or TRBV12-4, the J call TRBJ2-7; TRBD2 aligns across 7 bases. The CDR3 covers 14 residues. The J segment lost 3 bases and the V segment lost 1 base, leaving 3 bases of the junction unmatched.

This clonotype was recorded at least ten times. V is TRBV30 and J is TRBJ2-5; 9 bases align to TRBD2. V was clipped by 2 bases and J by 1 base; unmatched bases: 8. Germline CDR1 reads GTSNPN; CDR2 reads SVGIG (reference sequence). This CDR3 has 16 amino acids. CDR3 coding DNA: TGTGCCTGGAGTTCCCAGGCGGGGGGGCCCCAAGAGACCCAGTACTTC. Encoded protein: CAWSSQAGGPQETQYF.

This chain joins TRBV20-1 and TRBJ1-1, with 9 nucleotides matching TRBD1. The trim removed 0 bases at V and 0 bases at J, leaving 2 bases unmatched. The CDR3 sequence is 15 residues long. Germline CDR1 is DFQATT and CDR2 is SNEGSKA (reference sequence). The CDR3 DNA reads TGCAGTGCTAGAGACCGACAGGGGGTGAACACTGAAGCTTTCTTT. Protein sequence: CSARDRQGVNTEAFF.

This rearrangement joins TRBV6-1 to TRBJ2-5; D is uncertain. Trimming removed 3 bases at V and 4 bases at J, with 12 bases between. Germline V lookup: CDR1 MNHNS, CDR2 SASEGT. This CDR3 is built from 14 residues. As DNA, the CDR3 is TGTGCCAGCAGTGATTACGGCATGGGAGAGACCCAGTACTTC. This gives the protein CASSDYGMGETQYF.

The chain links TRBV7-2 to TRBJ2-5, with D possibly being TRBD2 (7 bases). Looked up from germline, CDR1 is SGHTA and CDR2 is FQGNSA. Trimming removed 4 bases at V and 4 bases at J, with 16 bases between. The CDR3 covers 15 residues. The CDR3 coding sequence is TGTGCCAGCAGCTCACGGGGGGCTCACGGAGAGACCCAGTACTTC. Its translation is CASSSRGAHGETQYF.

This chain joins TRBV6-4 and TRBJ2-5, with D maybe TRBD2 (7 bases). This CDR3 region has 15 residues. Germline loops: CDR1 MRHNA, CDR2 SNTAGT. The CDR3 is CGAGDGGRGQETQYF. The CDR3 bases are TGTGGCGCGGGGGACGGGGGCCGGGGCCAAGAGACCCAGTACTTC.

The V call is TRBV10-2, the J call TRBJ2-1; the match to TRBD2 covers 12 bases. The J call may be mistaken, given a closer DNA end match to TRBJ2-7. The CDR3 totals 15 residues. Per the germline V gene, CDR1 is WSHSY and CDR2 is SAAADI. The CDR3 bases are TGCGCCAGCTACCCTAGCGGGAGGGTATCCTACGAGCAGTACTTC. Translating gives CASYPSGRVSYEQYF.

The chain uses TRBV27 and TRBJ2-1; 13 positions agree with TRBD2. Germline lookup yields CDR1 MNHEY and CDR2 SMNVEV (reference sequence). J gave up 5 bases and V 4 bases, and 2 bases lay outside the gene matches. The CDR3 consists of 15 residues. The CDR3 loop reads CASSSGTSGNNEQFF. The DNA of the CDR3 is TGTGCCAGCAGTTCGGGGACTAGCGGGAACAATGAGCAGTTCTTC.

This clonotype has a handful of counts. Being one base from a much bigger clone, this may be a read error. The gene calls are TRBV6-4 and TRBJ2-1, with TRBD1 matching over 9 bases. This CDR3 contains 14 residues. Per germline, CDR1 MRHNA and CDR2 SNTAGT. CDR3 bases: TGTGTCAGCAGTCGGACAGGGGAAGGAGATGAGCAGTTCTTC. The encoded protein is CVSSRTGEGDEQFF.

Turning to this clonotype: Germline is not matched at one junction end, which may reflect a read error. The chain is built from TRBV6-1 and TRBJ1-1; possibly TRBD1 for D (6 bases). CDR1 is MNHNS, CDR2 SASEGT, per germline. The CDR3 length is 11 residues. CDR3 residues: CVSRGGTEAFF. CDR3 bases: TGTGTCAGCAGGGGTGGCACTGAAGCTTTCTTT.

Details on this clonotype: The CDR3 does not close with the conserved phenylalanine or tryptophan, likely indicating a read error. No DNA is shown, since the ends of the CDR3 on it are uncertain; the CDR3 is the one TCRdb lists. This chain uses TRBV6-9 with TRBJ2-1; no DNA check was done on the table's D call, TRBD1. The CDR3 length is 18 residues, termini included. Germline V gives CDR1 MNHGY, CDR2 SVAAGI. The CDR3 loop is CASSYSTALQACLLSAHK.

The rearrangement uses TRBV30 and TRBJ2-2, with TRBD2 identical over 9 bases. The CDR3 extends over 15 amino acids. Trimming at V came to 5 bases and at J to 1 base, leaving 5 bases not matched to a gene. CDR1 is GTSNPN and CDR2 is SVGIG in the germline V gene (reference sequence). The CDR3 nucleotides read TGTGCCTGGGGGCGGGGGGGGATGAACACCGGGGAGCTGTTTTTT. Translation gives CAWGRGGMNTGELFF.

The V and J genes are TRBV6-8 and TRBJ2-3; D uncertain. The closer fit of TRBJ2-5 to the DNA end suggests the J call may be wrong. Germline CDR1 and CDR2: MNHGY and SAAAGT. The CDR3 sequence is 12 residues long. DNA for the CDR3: TGTCCCGGGTCCAGTGTGGCAGATACCCAGTACTTC. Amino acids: CPGSSVADTQYF.

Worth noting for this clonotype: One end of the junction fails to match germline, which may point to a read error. CDR3 loop: CASGLGAKDTQYF. In DNA, the CDR3 is TGCGCCTCGGGGCTGGGAGCCAAAGACACTCAGTACTTC. The rearrangement uses TRBV7-2 and TRBJ2-7; D possibly uses TRBD1 or TRBD2 (5 bases each). The CDR3 has 13 amino acids. The germline gives CDR1 SGHTA, CDR2 FQGNSA.

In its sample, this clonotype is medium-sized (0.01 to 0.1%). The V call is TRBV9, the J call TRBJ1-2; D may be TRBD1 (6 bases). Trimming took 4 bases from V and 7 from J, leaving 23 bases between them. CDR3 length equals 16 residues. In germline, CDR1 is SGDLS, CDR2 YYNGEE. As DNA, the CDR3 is TGTGCCAGCAGCCCCGGGGACACGGAACTTACCAGTGGCTACACCTTC. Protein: CASSPGDTELTSGYTF.

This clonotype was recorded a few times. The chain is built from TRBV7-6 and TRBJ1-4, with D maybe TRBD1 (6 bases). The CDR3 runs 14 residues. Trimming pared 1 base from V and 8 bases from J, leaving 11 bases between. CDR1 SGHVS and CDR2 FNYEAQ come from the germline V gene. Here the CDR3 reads CASSLGQGREKLFF. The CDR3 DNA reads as TGTGCCAGCAGCTTAGGGCAGGGGAGAGAAAAACTGTTTTTT.